This T cell receptor beta chain was sequenced for a study of shared clonotypes between healthy human individuals. Across the whole study: Three CD4 naive, three CD4 memory, two CD8 naive and one CD8 memory plate were used per donor.

As concerns this clone: No antigen is known for it.

Trimming stripped 3 bases from V and 4 bases from J, with 8 bases between. Germline V gene sequence: CDR1 GTSNPN, CDR2 SVGIG (reference sequence). The CDR3 runs 12 residues. Researchers ran the assay at a deep level. Clones were sequenced by immunoSEQ multiplex PCR, and TCRdb holds only the in-frame ones, with some missing. Altogether roughly 1,100,000 clones are present, about 75% being singletons, with the ten largest covering 1.4%. Study-level results: Clonotypes that were shared across a handful of donors made up 4.5% to 5% of naive CD4 clonotypes. Clonotype sharing among donors, it was expected, would be affected by sequencing depth.

This receptor was obtained from a man between 18 and 29 years old in good health. The specimen sequenced was memory CD4+ T cells sorted from blood. Subset defined: CD45RA-negative fraction. The chain is built from TRBV30 and TRBJ2-3; no firm D call. In DNA form, the CDR3 reads TGTGCCTGGAGCCACTCATCAGATACGCAGTATTTT. It is translated as CAWSHSSDTQYF. Variable domain in full (rest from reference TRBV30 and TRBJ2-3): SQTIHQWPATLVQPVGSPLSLECTVEGTSNPNLYWYRQAAGRGLQLLFYSVGIGQISSEVPQNLSASRPQDRQFILSSKKLLLSDSGFYLCAWSHSSDTQYFGPGTRLTVL.